This record covers a single T cell receptor beta chain. The sample originates from a study of cytomegalovirus exposure and HLA in healthy donors. Trimming shortened V by 4 bases and J by 11 bases, and 19 bases separated the two germline ends. The germline gives CDR1 SGHDT, CDR2 YYEEEE. This CDR3 has 14 residues. This PCR relied on a set of 60 Vbeta primers and 13 Jbeta primers. The assay was immunoSEQ multiplex PCR, and TCRdb's table has in-frame clones only and misses some. The data show more than 200,000 clones, over 60% seen once. The chain combines TRBV5-6 with TRBJ1-5; tentative D call: TRBD1 (5 bases). The TCR comes from a man between 18 and 29 years old in good health and CMV-seronegative. Sequences were obtained from PBMCs. The CDR3 DNA is TGTGCCAGCAGCCCCGGGGACGACCGCGGGGCCCAGCATTTT. Translated, it gives CASSPGDDRGAQHF. The full variable domain, with the rest looked up from reference TRBV5-6 and TRBJ1-5, is DAGVTQSPTHLIKTRGQQVTLRCSPKSGHDTVSWYQQALGQGPQFIFQYYEEEERQRGNFPDRFSGHQFPNYSSELNVNALLLGDSALYLCASSPGDDRGAQHFGDGTRLSIL.